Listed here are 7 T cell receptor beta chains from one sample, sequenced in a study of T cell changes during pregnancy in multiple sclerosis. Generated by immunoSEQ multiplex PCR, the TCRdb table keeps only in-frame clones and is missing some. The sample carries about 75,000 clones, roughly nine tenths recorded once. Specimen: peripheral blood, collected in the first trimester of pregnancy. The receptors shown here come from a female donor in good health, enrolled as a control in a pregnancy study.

DNA of the CDR3: TGTGCCAGCAGCGTAGGTGCGGGGTCGTGGGGGCAGTACTTC. This codes for CASSVGAGSWGQYF. This rearrangement joins TRBV9 to TRBJ2-7; a possible D gene is TRBD2 (6 bases). With 0 bases removed from V and 9 bases from J, the gap between germline ends came to 16 bases. Germline loops: CDR1 SGDLS, CDR2 YYNGEE. The CDR3 runs 14 residues.

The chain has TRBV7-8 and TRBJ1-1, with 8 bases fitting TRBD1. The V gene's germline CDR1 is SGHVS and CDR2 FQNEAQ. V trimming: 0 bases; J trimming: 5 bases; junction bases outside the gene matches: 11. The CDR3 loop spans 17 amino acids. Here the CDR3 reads CASSLAPMRTGGTEAFF. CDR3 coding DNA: TGTGCCAGCAGCTTAGCGCCTATGAGAACAGGGGGGACTGAAGCTTTCTTT. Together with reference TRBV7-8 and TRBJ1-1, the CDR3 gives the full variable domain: GAGVSQSPRYKVAKRGQDVALRCDPISGHVSLFWYQQALGQGPEFLTYFQNEAQLDKSGLPSDRFFAERPEGSVSTLKIQRTQQEDSAVYLCASSLAPMRTGGTEAFFGQGTRLTVV.

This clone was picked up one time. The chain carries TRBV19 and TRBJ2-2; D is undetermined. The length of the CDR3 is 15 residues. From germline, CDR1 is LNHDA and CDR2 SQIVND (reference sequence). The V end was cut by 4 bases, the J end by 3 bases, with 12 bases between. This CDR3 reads CASSNVARYTGELFF. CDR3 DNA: TGTGCCAGTAGTAATGTTGCGAGATACACCGGGGAGCTGTTTTTT.

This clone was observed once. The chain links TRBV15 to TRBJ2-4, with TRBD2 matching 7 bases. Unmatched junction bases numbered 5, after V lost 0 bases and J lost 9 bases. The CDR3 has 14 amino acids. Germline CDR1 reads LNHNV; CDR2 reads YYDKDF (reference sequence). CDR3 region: CATSRDLGEGIQYF. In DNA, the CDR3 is TGTGCCACCAGCAGAGATCTGGGGGAGGGCATTCAGTACTTC.

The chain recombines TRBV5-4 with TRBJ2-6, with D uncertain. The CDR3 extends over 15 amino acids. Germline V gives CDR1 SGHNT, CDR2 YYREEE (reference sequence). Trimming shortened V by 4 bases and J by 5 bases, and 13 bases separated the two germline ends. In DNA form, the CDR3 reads TGTGCCAGCAGCCAATCGGAGTTATGGGCCAACGTCCTGACTTTC. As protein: CASSQSELWANVLTF.

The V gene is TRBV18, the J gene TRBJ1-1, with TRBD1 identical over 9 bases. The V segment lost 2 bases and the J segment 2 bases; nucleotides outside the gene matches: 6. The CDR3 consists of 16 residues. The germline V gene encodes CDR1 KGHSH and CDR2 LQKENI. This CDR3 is CASSPSSGQGNTEAFF. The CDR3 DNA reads TGTGCCAGCTCACCATCATCGGGACAGGGTAACACTGAAGCTTTCTTT.

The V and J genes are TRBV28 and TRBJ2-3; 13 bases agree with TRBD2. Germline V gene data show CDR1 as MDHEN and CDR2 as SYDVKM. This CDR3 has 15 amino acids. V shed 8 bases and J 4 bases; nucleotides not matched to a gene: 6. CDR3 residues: CASGTSGRAADTQYF. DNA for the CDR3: TGTGCCAGCGGAACTAGCGGGAGGGCCGCAGATACGCAGTATTTT.